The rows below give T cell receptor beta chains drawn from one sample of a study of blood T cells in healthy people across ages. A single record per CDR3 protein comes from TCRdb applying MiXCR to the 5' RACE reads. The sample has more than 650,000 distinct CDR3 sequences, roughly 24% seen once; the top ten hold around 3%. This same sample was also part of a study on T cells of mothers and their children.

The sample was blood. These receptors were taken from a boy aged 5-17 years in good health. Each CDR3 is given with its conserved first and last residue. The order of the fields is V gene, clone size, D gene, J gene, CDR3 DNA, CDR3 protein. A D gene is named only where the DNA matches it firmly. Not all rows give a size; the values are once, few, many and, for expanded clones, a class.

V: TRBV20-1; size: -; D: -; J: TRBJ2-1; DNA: TGCAGTGCTAGAGATAGCGGAAAGGGGTTAAATGAGCAGTTCTTC; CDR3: CSARDSGKGLNEQFF
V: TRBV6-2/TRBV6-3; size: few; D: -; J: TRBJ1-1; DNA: TGTGCCAGCAGTTACCGGGAGGGCCTGGGGAACACTGAAGCTTTCTTT; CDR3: CASSYREGLGNTEAFF
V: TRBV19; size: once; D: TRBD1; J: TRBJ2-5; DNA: TGTGCCAGTAAGGGACAGGGCGAAGAGACCCAGTACTTC; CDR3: CASKGQGEETQYF
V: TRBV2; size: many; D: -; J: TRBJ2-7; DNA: TGTGCCAGCAGTGATATAAGGGTTTCTCCCTACGAGCAGTACTTC; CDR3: CASSDIRVSPYEQYF
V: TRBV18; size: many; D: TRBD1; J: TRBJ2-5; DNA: TGTGCCAGCTCACCTGGGACAGAACAAGAGACCCAGTACTTC; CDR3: CASSPGTEQETQYF
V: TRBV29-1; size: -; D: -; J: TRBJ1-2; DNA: TGCAGCGTTGGGATCCAATGGGGAGGCTACACCTTC; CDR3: CSVGIQWGGYTF
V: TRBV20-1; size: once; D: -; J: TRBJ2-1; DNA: TGCAGTGCTAGATATAGGGGGGCGGTTTACAATGAGCAGTTCTTC; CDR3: CSARYRGAVYNEQFF
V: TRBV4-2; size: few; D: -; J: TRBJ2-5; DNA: TGTGCCAGCAGCCAAGATTCAGCGGAGACCCAGTACTTC; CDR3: CASSQDSAETQYF
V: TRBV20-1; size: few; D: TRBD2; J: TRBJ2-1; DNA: TGCAGTGCTAGAGGTCCCTGGGGAGGGCGAAAAGACAATGAGCAGTTCTTC; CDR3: CSARGPWGGRKDNEQFF
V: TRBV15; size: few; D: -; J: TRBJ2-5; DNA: TGTGCCACCAGCAGGGGGTTTGAGGAGACCCAGTACTTC; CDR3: CATSRGFEETQYF